This T cell receptor beta chain was profiled in a study of blood T cell repertoires in COVID-19. Study information: T cells, B-cell-depleted T cells, or PBMCs supplied cDNA or gDNA.

Methods used by the authors: It was from reference gene primer amplification that nucleated cell counts were estimated. Clones were sequenced by immunoSEQ multiplex PCR, and TCRdb holds only the in-frame ones, with some missing. The V and J calls and clone size were taken over from that table, and D and trimming were inferred from the DNA. In the table there are around 160,000 clones, roughly 84% of which are singletons. The receptor was derived from a woman in her forties or fifties who had been exposed to COVID-19. What was sequenced was PBMCs or T cells enriched from blood (not recorded which).

CDR3 DNA: TGTGCCAGCAGCTTGGGACAGGGGGCGAGTAGGTACTATGGCTACACCTTC. It encodes CASSLGQGASRYYGYTF. The chain has TRBV5-4 and TRBJ1-2; 10 bases fit TRBD1. Germline V gives CDR1 SGHNT, CDR2 YYREEE (reference sequence). V shed 0 bases and J 3 bases; nucleotides not matched to a gene: 8. The CDR3 contains 17 residues.